These T cell receptor beta chains were read from a single sample in a study of T cells in Graves' hyperthyroidism and ophthalmopathy. TCRdb processed the multiplex PCR reads anew with MiXCR; each CDR3 protein has one entry. The top ten clones hold about 30% of a sample with about 400,000 distinct CDR3 sequences, 14% to 15% of them seen once. Sequencing was performed on blood. The receptors stem from a woman aged 25 to 45 with Graves' hyperthyroidism. The CDR3 runs from the conserved cysteine through the conserved F or W. D genes are given only for firm matches. Clone size appears in some rows only: once, few, many, or a class for an expanded clone.

clone_size	d_call	v_call	j_call	cdr3_nt	cdr3_aa
NA	NA	TRBV7-9	TRBJ1-5	TGTGCCAGCAGCCCGAAGGATAGCAATCAGCCCCAGCATTTT	CASSPKDSNQPQHF
few	NA	TRBV4-1	TRBJ1-1	TGCGCCAGCAGCCAAGAAGGGACGTCGAACACTGAAGCTTTCTTT	CASSQEGTSNTEAFF
many	TRBD1	TRBV7-8	TRBJ1-1	TGTGCCAGCAGCCCCCGACAGGGGAAGACCACTGAAGCTTTCTTT	CASSPRQGKTTEAFF
many	NA	TRBV20-1	TRBJ2-7	TGCAGTGCTAGTCCATTTGGGGACGTCTACGAGCAGTACTTC	CSASPFGDVYEQYF
many	TRBD1	TRBV2	TRBJ1-5	TGTGCCAGCGAACAGGGGGCGAGTCAGCCCCAGCATTTT	CASEQGASQPQHF
many	TRBD1	TRBV5-1	TRBJ1-1	TGCGCCAGCAGCCCCTCCGGGACAGGCAACACTGAAGCTTTCTTT	CASSPSGTGNTEAFF
NA	NA	TRBV15	TRBJ2-1	TGTGCCACCAGCATCCACGGCCGGGACGACAATGAGCAGTTCTTC	CATSIHGRDDNEQFF
NA	NA	TRBV29-1	TRBJ2-7	TGCAGCGTTGAATGGGGAGGGAGGGGGTCCGACGAGCAGTACTTC	CSVEWGGRGSDEQYF
few	TRBD2	TRBV4-1	TRBJ2-7	TGCGCCAGCAGCCTTAGCGGGAGCGTTGACGAGCAGTACTTC	CASSLSGSVDEQYF
NA	NA	TRBV28	TRBJ1-1	TGTGCCAGCAGTTTATTGGGAGCGGGCAGGGAATCCTCTGAAGCTTTCTTT	CASSLLGAGRESSEAFF
NA	TRBD2	TRBV27	TRBJ2-7	TGTGCCAGCAGTGTAGCGGGAGAATTACTCGAGCAGTACTTC	CASSVAGELLEQYF
NA	NA	TRBV5-4	TRBJ2-7	TGTGCCAGCAGCTCGCGACAGCGCCAAACCGATACCTACGAGCAGTACTTC	CASSSRQRQTDTYEQYF
many	NA	TRBV30	TRBJ1-1	TGTGCCTGGAGTCCGGGGAGACGCGGCACTGAAGCTTTCTTT	CAWSPGRRGTEAFF
NA	NA	TRBV20-1	TRBJ2-3	TGCAGTGCTAGAGTTAGTGCGGGTCTCGCAGATACGCAGTATTTT	CSARVSAGLADTQYF
few	NA	TRBV18	TRBJ2-7	TGTGCCAGCTCACAGACTCAGAGCTCCTACGAGCAGTACTTC	CASSQTQSSYEQYF
many	TRBD1	TRBV20-1	TRBJ2-7	TGCAGTGCTAGTCCCCGACGGACAGGGGTCCGGGAGCAGTACTTC	CSASPRRTGVREQYF
many	NA	TRBV6-1	TRBJ2-7	TGTGCCAGCAGCCCTGGAAGTCGAGGCTACGAGCAGTACTTC	CASSPGSRGYEQYF
many	TRBD2	TRBV3-1	TRBJ2-7	TGTGCCAGCAGCCAAGATAGGGCTAGCGGCCACTACGAGCAGTACTTC	CASSQDRASGHYEQYF
few	NA	TRBV10-1	TRBJ2-2	TGCGCCAGCAGTGGAGGGAAGCTAACCGGGGAGCTGTTTTTT	CASSGGKLTGELFF
many	TRBD2	TRBV28	TRBJ2-7	TGTGCCAGCAGTGGGGGACTAGCGGGAGCCTACGAGCAGTACTTC	CASSGGLAGAYEQYF
many	NA	TRBV28	TRBJ1-2	TGTGCCAGCAGTGCAGGGTATGGCTACACCTTC	CASSAGYGYTF
many	NA	TRBV11-1	TRBJ2-5	TGTGCCAGCAGCTTAGCGTCGGGCGGGACCCAGTACTTC	CASSLASGGTQYF
many	NA	TRBV30	TRBJ2-1	TGTGCCTGTTGGGACGGACCCTACAATGAGCAGTTCTTC	CACWDGPYNEQFF
NA	NA	TRBV20-1	TRBJ2-5	TGCAGTGTCTACCGGGGGGAGACCCAGTACTTC	CSVYRGETQYF
few	TRBD1	TRBV30	TRBJ1-6	TGTGCCTGGAGTGTGACACAGGGGGCTAGTTCACCCCTCCACTTT	CAWSVTQGASSPLHF
many	NA	TRBV20-1	TRBJ2-7	TGCAGTGCTAGCTTTGGGAGTACAAGCCACGAGCAGTACTTC	CSASFGSTSHEQYF
NA	NA	TRBV20-1	TRBJ2-3	TGCAGTGCTACGCGGCACCCAAGCACAGATACGCAGTATTTT	CSATRHPSTDTQYF
many	TRBD2	TRBV20-1	TRBJ2-1	TGCAGTGCTAGGACTAGCAGACTAGCGGGGAGTTATGAGCAGTTCTTC	CSARTSRLAGSYEQFF